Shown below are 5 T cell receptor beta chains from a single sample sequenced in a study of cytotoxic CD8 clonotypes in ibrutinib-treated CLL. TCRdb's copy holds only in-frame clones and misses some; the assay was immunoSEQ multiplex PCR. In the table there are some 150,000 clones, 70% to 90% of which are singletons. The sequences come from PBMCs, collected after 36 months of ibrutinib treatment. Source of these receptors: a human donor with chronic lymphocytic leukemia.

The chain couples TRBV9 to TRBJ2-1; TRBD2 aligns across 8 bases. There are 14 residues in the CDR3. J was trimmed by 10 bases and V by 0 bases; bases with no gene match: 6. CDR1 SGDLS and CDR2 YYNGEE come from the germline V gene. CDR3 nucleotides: TGTGCCAGCAGCGTAGGACGGGAGGGCCACGAGCAGTTCTTC. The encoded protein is CASSVGREGHEQFF.

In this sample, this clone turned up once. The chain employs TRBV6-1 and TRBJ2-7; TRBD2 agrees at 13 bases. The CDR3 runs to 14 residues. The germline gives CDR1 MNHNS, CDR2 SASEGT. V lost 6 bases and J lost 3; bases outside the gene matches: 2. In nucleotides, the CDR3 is TGTGCCAGCAGGCGGACTAGCGGGAGCTACGAGCAGTACTTC. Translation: CASRRTSGSYEQYF.

The CDR3 region is CASSTFTDTQYF. CDR3 nucleotide sequence: TGTGCCAGCAGCACCTTCACAGATACGCAGTATTTT. The genes are TRBV5-6 and TRBJ2-3; D uncertain. The germline V gene encodes CDR1 SGHDT and CDR2 YYEEEE. V was trimmed by 4 bases and J by 2 bases, leaving 5 bases between them. The CDR3 sequence is 12 residues long.

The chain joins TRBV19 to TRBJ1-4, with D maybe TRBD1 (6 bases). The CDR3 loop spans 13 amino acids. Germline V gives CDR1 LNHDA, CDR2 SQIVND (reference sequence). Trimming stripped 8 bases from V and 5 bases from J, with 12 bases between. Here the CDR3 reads CASSKDRNEKLFF. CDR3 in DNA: TGTGCCAGTTCCAAGGACAGAAATGAAAAACTGTTTTTT.

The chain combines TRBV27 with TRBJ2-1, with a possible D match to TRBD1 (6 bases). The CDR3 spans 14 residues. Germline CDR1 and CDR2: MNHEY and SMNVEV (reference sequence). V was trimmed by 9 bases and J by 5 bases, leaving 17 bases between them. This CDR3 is CASIGEQGNNEQFF. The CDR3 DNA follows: TGTGCCAGTATAGGGGAACAGGGCAACAATGAGCAGTTCTTC.